One sample yielded the 14 T cell receptor beta chains listed below, sequenced in a study of T cell responses to AZD1222 COVID-19 vaccine. Method: immunoSEQ multiplex PCR; TCRdb's copy keeps in-frame clones and lacks some. The sample shows 150,000 to 200,000 clones, 85% to 95% of them seen only once. Here the sequenced sample was peripheral blood, taken 28 days after the second dose of the MenACWY control vaccine. The origin of the receptors is an adult who received the MenACWY meningococcal vaccine as a control.

This clone was seen a handful of times. V and J are TRBV18 and TRBJ2-3; 9 bases are a match to TRBD1. CDR1 KGHSH and CDR2 LQKENI come from the germline V gene. Unmatched junction bases numbered 7, after V lost 0 bases and J lost 6 bases. CDR3 length equals 16 residues. The CDR3 coding sequence is TGTGCCAGCTCACCACCGGGACAGGGCCCCCGGGATACGCAGTATTTT. Protein product: CASSPPGQGPRDTQYF.

The chain couples TRBV7-9 to TRBJ2-7, with TRBD2 matching 13 bases. The germline gives CDR1 SEHNR, CDR2 FQNEAQ (reference sequence). The V segment lost 5 bases and the J segment 2 bases; nucleotides outside the gene matches: 3. The CDR3 length is 15 residues. CDR3 residues: CASSLTSGGTYEQYF. In DNA, the CDR3 is TGTGCCAGCAGCCTGACTAGCGGGGGGACCTACGAGCAGTACTTC.

The rearrangement joins TRBV24-1 to TRBJ2-3; 13 positions agree with TRBD2. Germline V gives CDR1 KGHDR, CDR2 SFDVKD. Germline trimming cut 4 bases from V and 0 bases from J; bases unmatched to any gene: 6. CDR3 length equals 18 residues. CDR3 DNA: TGTGCCACCAGTGACAGACTAGCGGGGGGTATTAGCACAGATACGCAGTATTTT. This encodes CATSDRLAGGISTDTQYF.

CDR3 sequence reads: CASSVGGSRGNTEAFF. DNA of the CDR3: TGTGCCAGCAGCGTAGGTGGGTCCCGAGGGAACACTGAAGCTTTCTTT. This rearrangement joins TRBV9 to TRBJ1-1; D uncertain. The CDR3 runs 16 residues. Trimming took off 0 bases at V and 1 base at J, with 13 bases between the two ends. Germline lookup yields CDR1 SGDLS and CDR2 YYNGEE.

The chain has TRBV19 and TRBJ1-5; maybe TRBD1 (6 bases). Per germline, CDR1 LNHDA and CDR2 SQIVND (reference sequence). The CDR3 is 14 amino acids. With 6 bases removed from V and 6 bases from J, the gap between germline ends came to 15 bases. This chain's CDR3 is CASSSGEVSQPQHF. The CDR3 DNA follows: TGTGCCAGTAGCTCAGGGGAGGTGAGTCAGCCCCAGCATTTT.

The gene calls are TRBV6-6 and TRBJ1-5; D not certain. The germline gives CDR1 MNHNY, CDR2 SVGAGI (reference sequence). The CDR3 is made up of 15 amino acids. Trimming left V 5 bases short and J 5 bases short, with 16 bases between. CDR3 loop: CASSADPTPYQPQHF. The DNA of the CDR3 is TGTGCCAGCAGTGCGGACCCAACCCCCTATCAGCCCCAGCATTTT.

The rearrangement uses TRBV6-5 and TRBJ1-2; 10 bases align to TRBD1. Trimming took 5 bases from V and 4 from J; bases not matched to a gene: 7. The germline V gene encodes CDR1 MNHEY and CDR2 SVGAGI. The CDR3 spans 15 residues. The DNA for the CDR3 is TGTGCCAGCAGTACGGACAGGGGGACCCTCTATGGCTACACCTTC. This sequence encodes CASSTDRGTLYGYTF.

This chain uses TRBV3-1 (or the pseudogene TRBV3-2) with TRBJ2-2, with a weak D call TRBD1 (6 bases). The CDR3 consists of 18 residues. With 7 bases removed from V and 0 bases from J, the gap between germline ends came to 21 bases. In germline, CDR1 is LGHDT, CDR2 YNNKEL (reference sequence). The DNA for the CDR3 is TGTGCCAGCAACTCTATGGTCCTGGGGGCCGCGAACACCGGGGAGCTGTTTTTT. Translation gives CASNSMVLGAANTGELFF.

The chain joins TRBV5-1 to TRBJ1-2; D gene unclear. Trimming took off 0 bases at V and 1 base at J, with 10 bases between the two ends. The germline V gene has CDR1 SGHRS and CDR2 YFSETQ. The CDR3 runs to 15 residues. CDR3 loop: CASSLDGLRNYGYTF. CDR3 coding DNA: TGCGCCAGCAGCTTGGACGGCCTACGTAACTATGGCTACACCTTC.

This clone was found once. The chain recombines TRBV4-1 with TRBJ2-1; 10 bases align to TRBD2. The CDR3 extends over 16 amino acids. Per germline, CDR1 MGHRA and CDR2 YSYEKL. The junction had 10 bases not matched to a gene; V was cut back by 3 bases and J by 8 bases. This CDR3 reads CASSQGSGGVGYEQFF. The CDR3 bases are TGCGCCAGCAGCCAGGGGAGCGGGGGGGTTGGCTATGAGCAGTTCTTC.

The V call is TRBV24-1, the J call TRBJ2-3; maybe TRBD1 (6 bases). This CDR3 is 19 amino acids long. Trimming removed 1 base from V and 0 bases from J, with 19 bases in between. Germline CDR1 KGHDR, CDR2 SFDVKD. The CDR3 sequence is CATSDFRDNGFPSTDTQYF. The DNA of the CDR3 is TGTGCCACCAGTGATTTTAGGGACAACGGATTCCCTAGCACAGATACGCAGTATTTT.

The chain joins TRBV11-1 to TRBJ1-1, with a tentative D call TRBD1 (5 bases). Germline loops: CDR1 SGHAT, CDR2 FQDESV (reference sequence). Trimming took 5 bases from V and 10 from J, leaving 14 bases between them. The CDR3 is made up of 12 amino acids. CDR3 region: CASSTRAGLAFF. The DNA for the CDR3 is TGTGCCAGCAGCACTCGAGCGGGGCTAGCTTTCTTT.

The chain joins TRBV6-1 to TRBJ2-7, with TRBD1 identical over 8 bases. The CDR3 spans 13 residues. Germline assignment: CDR1 MNHNS and CDR2 SASEGT. The J segment lost 7 bases and the V segment lost 1 base, leaving 3 bases of the junction unmatched. The CDR3 region has the DNA TGTGCCAGCAGTGAAGGACAGGGGTGGGAGCAGTACTTC. The encoded protein is CASSEGQGWEQYF.

The chain carries TRBV27 and TRBJ1-1; a weak D match, TRBD1 (6 bases). The CDR3 has 16 residues. V lost 6 bases and J lost 3, with 20 bases in between. From germline, CDR1 is MNHEY and CDR2 SMNVEV (reference sequence). DNA of the CDR3: TGTGCCAGCAGCTCTGTACCGACAGGTCGGGACACTGAAGCTTTCTTT. This sequence encodes CASSSVPTGRDTEAFF.